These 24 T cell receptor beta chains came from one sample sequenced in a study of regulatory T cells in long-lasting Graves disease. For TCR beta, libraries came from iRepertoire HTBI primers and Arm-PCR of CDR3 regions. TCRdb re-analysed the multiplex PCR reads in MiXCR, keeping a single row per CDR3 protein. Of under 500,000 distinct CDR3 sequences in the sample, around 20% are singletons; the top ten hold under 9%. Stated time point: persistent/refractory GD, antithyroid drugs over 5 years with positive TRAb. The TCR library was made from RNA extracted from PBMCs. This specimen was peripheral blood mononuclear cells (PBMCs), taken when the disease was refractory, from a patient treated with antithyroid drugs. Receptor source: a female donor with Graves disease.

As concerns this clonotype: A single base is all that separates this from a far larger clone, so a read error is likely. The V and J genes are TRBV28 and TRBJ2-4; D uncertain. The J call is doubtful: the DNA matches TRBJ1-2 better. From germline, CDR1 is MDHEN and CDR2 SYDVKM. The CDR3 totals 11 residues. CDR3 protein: CAGSFRYGYTF. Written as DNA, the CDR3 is TGTGCCGGCAGTTTCCGATATGGCTACACCTTC.

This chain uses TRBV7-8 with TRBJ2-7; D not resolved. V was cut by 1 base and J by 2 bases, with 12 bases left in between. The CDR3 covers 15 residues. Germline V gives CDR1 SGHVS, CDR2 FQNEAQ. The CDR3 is CASSLVARPTYEQYF. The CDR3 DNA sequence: TGTGCCAGCAGCTTAGTTGCTCGTCCGACCTACGAGCAGTACTTC.

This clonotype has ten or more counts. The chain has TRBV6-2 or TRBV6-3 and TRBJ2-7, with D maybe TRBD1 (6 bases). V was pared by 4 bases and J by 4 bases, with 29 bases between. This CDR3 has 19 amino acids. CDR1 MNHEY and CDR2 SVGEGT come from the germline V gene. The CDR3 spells CASSWTDLIVPLDDYEQYF. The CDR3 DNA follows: TGTGCCAGCAGTTGGACAGACCTTATAGTACCCTTGGACGATTACGAGCAGTACTTC.

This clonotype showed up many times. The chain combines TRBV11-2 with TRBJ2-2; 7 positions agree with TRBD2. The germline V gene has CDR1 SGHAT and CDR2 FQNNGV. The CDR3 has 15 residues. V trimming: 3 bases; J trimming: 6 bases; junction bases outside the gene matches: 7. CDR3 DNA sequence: TGTGCCAGCAGCTTCCGCGGGAGTCTGGCCGGGGAGCTGTTTTTT. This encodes CASSFRGSLAGELFF.

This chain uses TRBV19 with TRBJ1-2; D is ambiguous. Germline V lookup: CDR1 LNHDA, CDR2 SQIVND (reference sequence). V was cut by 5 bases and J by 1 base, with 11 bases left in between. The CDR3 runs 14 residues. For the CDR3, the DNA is TGTGCCAGTAGTCGAGGCAGATATAACTATGGCTACACCTTC. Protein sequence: CASSRGRYNYGYTF.

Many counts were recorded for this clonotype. Written as DNA, the CDR3 is TGTGCCAGCAGTCTGGGGACTCGGCAAGGGGAAAAACTGTTTTTT. Its protein product is CASSLGTRQGEKLFF. The rearrangement joins TRBV28 to TRBJ1-4; maybe TRBD1 (5 bases). There are 15 residues in the CDR3. Trimming stripped 5 bases from V and 8 bases from J, with 18 bases between. Per germline, CDR1 MDHEN and CDR2 SYDVKM.

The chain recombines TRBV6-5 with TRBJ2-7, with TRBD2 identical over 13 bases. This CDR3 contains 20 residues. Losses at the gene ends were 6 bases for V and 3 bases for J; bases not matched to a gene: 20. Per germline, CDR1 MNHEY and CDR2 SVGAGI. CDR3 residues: CASSLRSLMGLAGIFYEQYF. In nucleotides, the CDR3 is TGTGCCAGCAGCCTCCGGAGTCTCATGGGACTAGCGGGGATATTCTACGAGCAGTACTTC.

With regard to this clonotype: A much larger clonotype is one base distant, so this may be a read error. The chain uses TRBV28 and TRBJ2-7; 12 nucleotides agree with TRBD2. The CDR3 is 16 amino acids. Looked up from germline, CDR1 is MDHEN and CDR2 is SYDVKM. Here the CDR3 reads CASSFIRLAGAFEQCF. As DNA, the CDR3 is TGTGCCAGCAGTTTCATACGACTAGCGGGAGCTTTTGAGCAGTGCTTC.

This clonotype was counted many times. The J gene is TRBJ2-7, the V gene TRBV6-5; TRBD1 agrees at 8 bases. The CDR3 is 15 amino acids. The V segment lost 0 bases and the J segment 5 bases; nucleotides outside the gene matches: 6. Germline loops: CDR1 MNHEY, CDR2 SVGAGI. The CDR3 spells CASSYSNQGANEQYF. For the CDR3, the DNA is TGTGCCAGCAGTTACTCGAACCAGGGGGCGAACGAGCAGTACTTC.

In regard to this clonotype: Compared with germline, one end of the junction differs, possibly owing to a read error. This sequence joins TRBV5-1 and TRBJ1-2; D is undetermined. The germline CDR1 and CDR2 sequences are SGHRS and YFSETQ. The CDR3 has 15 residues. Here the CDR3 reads CASSLGDGINYGYAF. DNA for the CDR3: TGCGCCAGCAGCTTGGGAGACGGGATTAACTATGGCTACGCCTTC.

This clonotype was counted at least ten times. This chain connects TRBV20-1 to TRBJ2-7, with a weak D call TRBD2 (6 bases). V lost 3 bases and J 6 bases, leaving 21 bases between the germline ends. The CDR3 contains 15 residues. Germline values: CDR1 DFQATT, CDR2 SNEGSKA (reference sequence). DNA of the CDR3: TGCAGTGCTAGTTCCACCGGGACTGTGCACATCGAGCAGTACTTC. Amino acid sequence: CSASSTGTVHIEQYF.

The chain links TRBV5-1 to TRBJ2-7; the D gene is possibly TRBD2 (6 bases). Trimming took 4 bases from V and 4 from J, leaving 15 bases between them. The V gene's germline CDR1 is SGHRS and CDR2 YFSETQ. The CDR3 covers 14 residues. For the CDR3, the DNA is TGCGCCAGCAGCGAGGGAGGAGGGGAGTACGAGCAGTACTTC. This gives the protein CASSEGGGEYEQYF.

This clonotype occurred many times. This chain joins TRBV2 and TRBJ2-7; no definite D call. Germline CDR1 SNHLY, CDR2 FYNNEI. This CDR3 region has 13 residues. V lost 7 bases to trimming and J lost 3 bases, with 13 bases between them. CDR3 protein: CASNLGFLYEQYF. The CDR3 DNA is TGTGCCAGCAATCTGGGATTTCTCTACGAGCAGTACTTC.

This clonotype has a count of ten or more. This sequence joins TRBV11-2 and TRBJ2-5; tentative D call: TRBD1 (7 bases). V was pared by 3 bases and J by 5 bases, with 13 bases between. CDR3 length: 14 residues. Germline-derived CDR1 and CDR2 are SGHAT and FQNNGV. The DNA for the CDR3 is TGTGCCAGCAGCTTGGAGGGGGCTGGGGAGACCCAGTACTTC. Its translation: CASSLEGAGETQYF. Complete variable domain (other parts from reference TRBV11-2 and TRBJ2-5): EAGVAQSPRYKIIEKRQSVAFWCNPISGHATLYWYQQILGQGPKLLIQFQNNGVVDDSQLPKDRFSAERLKGVDSTLKIQPAKLEDSAVYLCASSLEGAGETQYFGPGTRLLVL.

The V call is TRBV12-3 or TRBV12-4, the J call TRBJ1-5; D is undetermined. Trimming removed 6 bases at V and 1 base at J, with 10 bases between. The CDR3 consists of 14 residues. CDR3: CASSPLRSNQPQHF. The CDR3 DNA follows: TGTGCCAGCAGCCCACTGAGGAGCAATCAGCCCCAGCATTTT.

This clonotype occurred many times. The CDR3 DNA is TGTGCCAGCAGACAGGTGCACTACGAGCAGTACTTC. Translation: CASRQVHYEQYF. The chain joins TRBV2 to TRBJ2-7; tentative D call: TRBD1 (5 bases). Germline V lookup: CDR1 SNHLY, CDR2 FYNNEI. The CDR3 has 12 residues. V was shortened by 6 bases and J by 3 bases, with 9 bases between the two germline ends.

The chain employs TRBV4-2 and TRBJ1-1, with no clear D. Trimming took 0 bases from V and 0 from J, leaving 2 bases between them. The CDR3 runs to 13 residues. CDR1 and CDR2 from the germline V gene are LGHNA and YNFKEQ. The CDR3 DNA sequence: TGTGCCAGCAGCCAAGATTTGAACACTGAAGCTTTCTTT. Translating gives CASSQDLNTEAFF.

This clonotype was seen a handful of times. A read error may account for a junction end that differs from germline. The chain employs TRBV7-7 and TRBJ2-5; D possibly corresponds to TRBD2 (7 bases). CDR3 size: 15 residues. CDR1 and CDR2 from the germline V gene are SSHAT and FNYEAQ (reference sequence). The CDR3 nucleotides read TGTGCTAGCAGCCGGGGGGCAGGGAGCAAGGAGACCCAGTACTTC. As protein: CASSRGAGSKETQYF.

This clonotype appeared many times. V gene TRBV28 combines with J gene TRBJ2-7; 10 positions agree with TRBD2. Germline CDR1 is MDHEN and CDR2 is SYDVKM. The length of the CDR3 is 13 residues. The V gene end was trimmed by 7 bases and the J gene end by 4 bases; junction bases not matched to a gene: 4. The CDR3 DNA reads TGTGCCAGCATAGGACTAGCGGAGTACGAGCAGTACTTC. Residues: CASIGLAEYEQYF.

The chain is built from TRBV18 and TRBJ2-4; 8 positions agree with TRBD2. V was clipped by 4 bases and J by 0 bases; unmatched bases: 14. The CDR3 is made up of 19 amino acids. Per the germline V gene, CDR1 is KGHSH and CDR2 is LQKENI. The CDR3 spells CASSLPGGLASLAKNIQYF. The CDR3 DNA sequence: TGTGCCAGCTCACTCCCGGGGGGGCTAGCCTCGCTAGCCAAAAACATTCAGTACTTC.

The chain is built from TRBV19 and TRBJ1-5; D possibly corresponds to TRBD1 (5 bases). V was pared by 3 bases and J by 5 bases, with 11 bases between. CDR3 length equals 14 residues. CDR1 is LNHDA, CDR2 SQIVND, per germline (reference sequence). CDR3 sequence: CASSMGPGYQPQHF. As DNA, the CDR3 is TGTGCCAGTAGTATGGGGCCAGGATATCAGCCCCAGCATTTT.

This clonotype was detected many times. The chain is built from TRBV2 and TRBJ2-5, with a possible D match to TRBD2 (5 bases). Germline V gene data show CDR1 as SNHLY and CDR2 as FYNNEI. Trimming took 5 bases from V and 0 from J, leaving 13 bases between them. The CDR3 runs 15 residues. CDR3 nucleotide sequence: TGTGCCAGCAGTATGCAGCGGAGTAACCAAGAGACCCAGTACTTC. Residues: CASSMQRSNQETQYF. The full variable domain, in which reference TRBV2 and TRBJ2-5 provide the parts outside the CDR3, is EPEVTQTPSHQVTQMGQEVILRCVPISNHLYFYWYRQILGQKVEFLVSFYNNEISEKSEIFDDQFSVERPDGSNFTLKIRSTKLEDSAMYFCASSMQRSNQETQYFGPGTRLLVL.

CDR3 nucleotides: TGTGCCAGCAGCTCAAGGGTCAGCCACGAGCAGTACTTC. Residues: CASSSRVSHEQYF. The chain is built from TRBV7-9 and TRBJ2-7; D gene ambiguous. The V and J ends lost 4 bases and 5 bases respectively, with 12 bases between them. CDR1 is SEHNR, CDR2 FQNEAQ, per germline (reference sequence). CDR3 length: 13 residues.

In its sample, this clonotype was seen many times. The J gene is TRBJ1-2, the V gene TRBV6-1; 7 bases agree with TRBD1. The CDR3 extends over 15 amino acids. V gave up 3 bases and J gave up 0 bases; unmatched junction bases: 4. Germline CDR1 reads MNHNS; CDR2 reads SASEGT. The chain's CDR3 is CASSDRTGTNYGYTF. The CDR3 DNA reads TGTGCCAGCAGTGACCGGACAGGTACTAACTATGGCTACACCTTC.